The present T cell receptor (beta chain) was sequenced within a study of blood T cell repertoires in COVID-19. Sequenced by immunoSEQ multiplex PCR; TCRdb stores in-frame clones only, minus some. Among 350,000 or so clones listed, more than 70% were seen once. The CDR3 spans 15 residues. The V gene lost 5 bases and the J gene lost 0 bases, with 11 bases spanning the gap. The germline CDR1 and CDR2 sequences are MGHRA and YSYEKL. The genes are TRBV4-1 and TRBJ1-3, with D possibly matching TRBD1 (6 bases). What was sequenced was peripheral blood. This TCR was sampled from a woman aged 25 to 45 with COVID-19, enrolled during active disease. DNA of the CDR3: TGCGCCAGCAGCTTCGGACAGAGCTCTGGAAACACCATATATTTT. This translates into CASSFGQSSGNTIYF.